This TCR beta chain originates from a study of blood T cell repertoires in COVID-19. About the research overall: The United States, Italy and Spain provided the acute and convalescent COVID-19 samples. PBMCs, B-cell-depleted T cells, or T cells were the source of the cDNA or gDNA that made up the material.

This clone appeared once. Original methodology: Amplification of reference gene primers provided the estimated nucleated cell counts. The repertoire was sequenced with immunoSEQ multiplex PCR; TCRdb's copy has only in-frame clones and lacks some. That table gives V, J and clone size, and the DNA gave D and trimming. The table records about 280,000 clones, roughly four fifths of them present only once. Sequenced: peripheral blood. The TCR was taken from a woman in her forties or fifties who had recovered from COVID-19.

CDR3 nucleotides: TGTGCCAGCAGCCTACGGGGGGGCCTCTCCTACGAGCAGTACTTC. It translates to CASSLRGGLSYEQYF. This chain connects TRBV7-8 to TRBJ2-7; TRBD2 agrees at 8 bases. CDR1 is SGHVS and CDR2 is FQNEAQ in the germline V gene. The CDR3 sequence is 15 residues long. The V segment lost 5 bases and the J segment 0 bases; nucleotides outside the gene matches: 6.